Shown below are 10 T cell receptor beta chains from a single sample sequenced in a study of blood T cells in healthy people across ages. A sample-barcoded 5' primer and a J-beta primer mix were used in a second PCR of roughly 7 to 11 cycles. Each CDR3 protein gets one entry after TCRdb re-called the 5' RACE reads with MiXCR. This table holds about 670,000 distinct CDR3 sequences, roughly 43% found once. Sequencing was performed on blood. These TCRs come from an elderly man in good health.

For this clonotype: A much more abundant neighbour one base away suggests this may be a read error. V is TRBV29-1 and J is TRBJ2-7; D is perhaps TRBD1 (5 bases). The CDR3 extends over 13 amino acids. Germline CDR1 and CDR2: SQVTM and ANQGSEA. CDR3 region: CIVGARSTYEQYF. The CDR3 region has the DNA TGCATCGTTGGGGCTAGATCCACCTACGAGCAGTACTTC.

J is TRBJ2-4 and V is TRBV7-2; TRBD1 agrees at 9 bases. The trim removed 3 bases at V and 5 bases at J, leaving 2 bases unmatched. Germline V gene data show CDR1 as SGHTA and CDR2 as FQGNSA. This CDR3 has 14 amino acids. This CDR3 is CASSLWTGENIQYF. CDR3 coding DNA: TGTGCCAGCAGCTTGTGGACAGGGGAAAACATTCAGTACTTC.

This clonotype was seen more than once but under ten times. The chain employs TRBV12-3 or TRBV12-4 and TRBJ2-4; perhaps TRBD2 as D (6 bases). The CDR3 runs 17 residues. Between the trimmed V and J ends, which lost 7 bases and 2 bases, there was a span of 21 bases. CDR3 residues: CASTPERVPVPKNIQYF. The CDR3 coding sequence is TGTGCCAGCACCCCCGAGCGGGTCCCCGTTCCCAAAAACATTCAGTACTTC.

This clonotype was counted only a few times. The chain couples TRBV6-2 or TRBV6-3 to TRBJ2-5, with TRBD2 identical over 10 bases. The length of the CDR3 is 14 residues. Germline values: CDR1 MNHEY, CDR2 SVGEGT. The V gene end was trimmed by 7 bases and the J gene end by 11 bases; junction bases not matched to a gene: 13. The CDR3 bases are TGTGCCAGCAACGCTCAGAGGACTAGCGGAGAGCAGTACTTC. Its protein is CASNAQRTSGEQYF.

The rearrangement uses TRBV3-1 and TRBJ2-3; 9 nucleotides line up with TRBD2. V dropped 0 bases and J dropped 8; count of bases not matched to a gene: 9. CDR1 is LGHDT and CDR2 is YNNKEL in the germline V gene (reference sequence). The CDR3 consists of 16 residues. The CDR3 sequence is CASSQDALAGRGTQYF. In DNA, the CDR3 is TGTGCCAGCAGCCAAGATGCACTAGCGGGCAGGGGTACGCAGTATTTT.

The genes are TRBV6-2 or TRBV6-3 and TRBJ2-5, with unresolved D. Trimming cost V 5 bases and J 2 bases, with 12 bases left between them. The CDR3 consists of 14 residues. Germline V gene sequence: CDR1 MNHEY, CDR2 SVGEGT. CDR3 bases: TGTGCCAGCAGTCGGTGGGCGGAACAAGAGACCCAGTACTTC. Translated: CASSRWAEQETQYF.

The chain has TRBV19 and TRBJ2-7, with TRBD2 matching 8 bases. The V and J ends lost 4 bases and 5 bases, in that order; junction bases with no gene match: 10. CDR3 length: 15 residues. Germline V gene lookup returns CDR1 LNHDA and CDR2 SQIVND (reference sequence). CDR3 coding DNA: TGTGCCAGTAGTAGCCCCCATAGCGGGACCGACGAGCAGTACTTC. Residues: CASSSPHSGTDEQYF.

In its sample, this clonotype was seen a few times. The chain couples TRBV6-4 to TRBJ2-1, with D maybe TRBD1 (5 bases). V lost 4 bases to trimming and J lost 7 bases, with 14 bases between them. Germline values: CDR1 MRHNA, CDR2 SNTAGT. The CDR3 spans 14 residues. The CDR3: CASSGEASGNEQFF. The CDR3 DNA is TGTGCCAGCAGTGGCGAGGCCTCAGGGAATGAGCAGTTCTTC.

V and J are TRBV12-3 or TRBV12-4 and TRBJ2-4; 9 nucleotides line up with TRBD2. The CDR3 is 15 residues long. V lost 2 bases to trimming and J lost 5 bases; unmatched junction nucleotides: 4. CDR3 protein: CASSLSSGGQNIQYF. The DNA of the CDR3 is TGTGCCAGCAGTTTAAGTAGCGGGGGCCAAAACATTCAGTACTTC.

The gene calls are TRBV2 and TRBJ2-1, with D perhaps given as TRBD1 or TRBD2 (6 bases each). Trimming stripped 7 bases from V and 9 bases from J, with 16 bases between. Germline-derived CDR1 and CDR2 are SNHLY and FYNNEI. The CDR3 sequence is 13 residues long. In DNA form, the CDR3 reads TGTGCCAGCATTTCCCTAGGGGGAGGTGAGCAGTTCTTC. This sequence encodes CASISLGGGEQFF.